This T cell receptor (beta chain) was observed in a study of blood T cell repertoires in COVID-19. CDR3 size: 13 residues. With 3 bases removed from V and 4 bases from J, the gap between germline ends came to 9 bases. Data came from immunoSEQ multiplex PCR; TCRdb stores just in-frame clones and leaves some out. The repertoire has about 240,000 clones, around 83% of them found once; the top ten carry roughly 10%. This clonotype originated in a woman of 80 years or more with acute or convalescent COVID-19. The sample was peripheral blood. This sequence joins TRBV12-3 or TRBV12-4 and TRBJ1-2, with D perhaps TRBD1 (5 bases). The CDR3 sequence is CASSLRGTYGYTF. The CDR3 DNA is TGTGCCAGCAGTTTGCGGGGGACCTATGGCTACACCTTC.